This entry features one T cell receptor beta chain sequence. The specificity of this receptor is unknown. No much larger clonotype is one base removed from it; base qualities were not supplied. These data are taken from a study of T cell responses to AZD1222 COVID-19 vaccine (dated by TCRdb to the early 2020s). In the study overall: A total of 230 or so trial participants underwent TCR sequencing, of whom roughly 210 received two doses of AZD1222 and about 25 received two doses of the MenACWY control vaccine. Enrollment into the trials was organized by age into subgroups of 18-55, 56-69 and 70-plus years, and those subgroups contained roughly 140, 27 and 60 TCR-sequenced participants, respectively.

The CDR3 numbers 16 residues from cysteine through phenylalanine. CDR3 DNA only is kept here, 48 bases in frame from base 1. Paper-wide results and their limitations: Participants were mostly white British, with more females than males. The authors suggested clonal diversity may have been underestimated. In the small 56-69-year group, the increase in depth fell short of significance, most likely because of low power. The whole spike protein was spanned by vaccine-associated CD4 TCRs, and dominant responses were seen in regions 160-218 and 743-854. Reportedly, almost half of the unique spike-specific TCRs recognized epitopes lying outside the regions that are mutated in the B.1.351 and B.1.1.7 variants. Because no day 14 peak-response samples were available, repertoires were characterized only after the peak T cell response. A significant rise in spike-specific TCR breadth and depth was observed after two AZD1222 doses relative to day 0 and relative to MenACWY recipients. Conclusions about previously exposed vaccinees are limited because only six or seven AZD1222 recipients were SARS-CoV-2 seropositive at baseline.

In the paper's terms, the time point label means: baseline before first vaccination. The sample's treatment or condition label, decoded: meningococcal conjugate vaccine given as trial control. Vaccinee samples came from UK trials COV001 and COV002, including a single-blind randomized controlled phase 2/3 trial of AZD1222 (ChAdOx1 nCoV-19) in healthy adults. For TCRbeta chain sequencing, PBMC samples were collected from trial participants at day 0 and at day 28 after the second dose. The CDR3 regions of human TCRbeta chains were analyzed by immunosequencing. Per the original workflow: TCRs in the repertoires were compared against a reference library of SARS-CoV-2-specific TCRs that had been generated with the MIRA antigen-specificity platform. Breadth was defined as the fraction of unique TCRs that were SARS-CoV-2-associated, and depth was defined as the fraction of total T cells that were SARS-CoV-2-associated. Using the MIRA data, every spike-specific TCR was mapped to the spike region that the TCR reacted to and assigned to either a CD4 or a CD8 class. Log10-transformed breadth and depth values were compared by one-way ANOVA with Sidak's multiple comparisons tests. This is the immuneACCESS table as TCRdb keeps it, with only in-frame sequences that have V and J called. A part of the clones is gone; compared with another copy, unresolved V genes explain less than half, and the rest is unexplained. The DNA was the basis for D and trimming; V, J and clone size are from that table. This sample has around 78,000 clones in its table, and roughly 88% of those were observed once. Around 5.1% of the sample lies in the top ten.

The rearranged chain carries TRBV12-1 and TRBJ1-5; the D segment call TRBD1 is taken from the table without a DNA check. TRBV12-1 is deemed a pseudogene. The sequence was obtained from an adult in good health. The specimen was peripheral blood, collected on day 0 of MenACWY control vaccination. The CDR3 has the sequence CASSFLVGTLNQPQHF. The base sequence is TGTGCCAGCAGCTTTCTGGTGGGGACACTTAATCAGCCCCAGCATTTT.